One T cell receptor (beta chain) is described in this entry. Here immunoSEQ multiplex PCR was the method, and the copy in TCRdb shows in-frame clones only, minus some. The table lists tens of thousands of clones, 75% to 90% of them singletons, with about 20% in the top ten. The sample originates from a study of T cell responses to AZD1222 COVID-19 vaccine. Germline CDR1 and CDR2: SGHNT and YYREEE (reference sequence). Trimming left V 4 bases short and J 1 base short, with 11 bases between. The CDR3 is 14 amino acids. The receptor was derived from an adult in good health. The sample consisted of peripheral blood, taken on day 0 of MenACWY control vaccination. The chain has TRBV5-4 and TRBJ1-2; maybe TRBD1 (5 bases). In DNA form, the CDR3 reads TGTGCCAGCAGCACCGGGACCGGTAACTATGGCTACACCTTC. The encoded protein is CASSTGTGNYGYTF.